A single sample is the source of the 16 T cell receptor beta chains below, sequenced in a study of T cells after yellow fever vaccination. From the 5' RACE reads, TCRdb called clonotypes with MiXCR, one entry per CDR3 protein. The sample has over 130,000 distinct CDR3 sequences, approximately 7.7% seen once. The sample consisted of CD4+ T cells sorted from PBMCs, taken 5 days after the yellow fever booster vaccination. Source of these receptors: a young man who received the YFV17D yellow fever vaccine.

The table lists this clonotype with many counts. The rearrangement uses TRBV20-1 and TRBJ2-2; D may be TRBD1 or TRBD2 (5 bases each). Germline lookup yields CDR1 DFQATT and CDR2 SNEGSKA (reference sequence). This CDR3 contains 14 residues. V was clipped by 5 bases and J by 0 bases, with 10 bases between them. The CDR3 nucleotides are TGCAGTGCTCGACGGGGACCGAACACCGGGGAGCTGTTTTTT. Translating it yields CSARRGPNTGELFF.

This clonotype came up many times. This chain connects TRBV20-1 to TRBJ2-1; perhaps TRBD2 as D (5 bases). Between the trimmed V and J ends, which lost 4 bases and 8 bases, there was a span of 9 bases. Germline values: CDR1 DFQATT, CDR2 SNEGSKA (reference sequence). The CDR3 is 11 residues long. The CDR3 nucleotides are TGCAGTGCTACTGGGCGGGATGAGCAGTTCTTC. It yields the protein CSATGRDEQFF.

This clonotype was observed at least ten times. The genes are TRBV6-2 or TRBV6-3 and TRBJ1-2; 8 bases agree with TRBD1. Unmatched junction bases numbered 10, after V lost 2 bases and J lost 2 bases. The CDR3 runs 17 residues. Germline loops: CDR1 MNHEY, CDR2 SVGEGT. The CDR3 DNA reads TGTGCCAGCAGTTACGGGGGACAGGCCGTTGGAAACTATGGCTACACCTTC. Its protein product is CASSYGGQAVGNYGYTF.

This clonotype was observed many times. The V call is TRBV4-2, the J call TRBJ2-2, with D possibly TRBD1 on 6 matching bases. This CDR3 spans 15 amino acids. V lost 3 bases and J lost 7, with 15 bases in between. CDR1 is LGHNA and CDR2 is YNFKEQ in the germline V gene. The CDR3 reads CASSHLGQQSGELFF. The CDR3 DNA follows: TGTGCCAGCAGCCATCTAGGACAGCAAAGCGGGGAGCTGTTTTTT.

This clonotype was seen repeatedly, ten times or more. J is TRBJ2-1 and V is TRBV7-2; 7 bases map to TRBD2. CDR1 is SGHTA and CDR2 is FQGNSA in the germline V gene. V lost 1 base to trimming and J lost 3 bases; unmatched junction nucleotides: 6. CDR3 length: 16 residues. CDR3 sequence reads: CASSLGKTSYYNEQFF. In nucleotides, the CDR3 is TGTGCCAGCAGCTTAGGGAAGACTAGCTACTACAATGAGCAGTTCTTC.

This clonotype was picked up many times. The J gene is TRBJ2-1, the V gene TRBV10-1, with 9 positions matching TRBD2. Unmatched junction bases numbered 3, after V lost 3 bases and J lost 9 bases. The CDR3 contains 13 residues. CDR1 WNHNN and CDR2 SYGVQD come from the germline V gene (reference sequence). The CDR3 region is CASSDSGRVEQFF. CDR3 DNA sequence: TGCGCCAGCAGTGATAGCGGGAGAGTTGAGCAGTTCTTC.

This clonotype showed up many times. The rearrangement links TRBV5-1 to TRBJ2-7; tentative D call: TRBD2 (6 bases). This CDR3 spans 13 amino acids. CDR1 and CDR2 from the germline V gene are SGHRS and YFSETQ. V was cut by 1 base and J by 3 bases, with 8 bases left in between. CDR3 in amino acids: CASSLREDYEQYF. Here the CDR3 DNA reads TGCGCCAGCAGCTTGAGGGAGGACTACGAGCAGTACTTC.

This clonotype has at least ten counts. The chain employs TRBV12-3 or TRBV12-4 and TRBJ2-5; 7 bases line up with TRBD1. This CDR3 has 17 amino acids. With V trimmed by 5 bases and J by 1 base, 13 bases remained unmatched. The CDR3 DNA reads as TGTGCCAGCAGTCTCGGGACAGCCAGGGGCCCCCAAGAGACCCAGTACTTC. Encoded protein: CASSLGTARGPQETQYF.

This clonotype has a count of ten or more. This chain uses TRBV20-1 with TRBJ2-7; D uncertain. The CDR3 length is 15 residues. V lost 3 bases and J lost 3, with 18 bases in between. CDR1 and CDR2 (germline): DFQATT, SNEGSKA (reference sequence). CDR3 bases: TGCAGTGCTAGGAAGGCAGTCAGCCCCCTCTACGAGCAGTACTTC. As protein: CSARKAVSPLYEQYF.

This clonotype was picked up many times. The gene calls are TRBV28 and TRBJ2-7; 14 bases map to TRBD2. V gave up 2 bases and J gave up 5 bases; unmatched junction bases: 14. CDR1 and CDR2 from the germline V gene are MDHEN and SYDVKM. The CDR3 totals 19 residues. For the CDR3, the DNA is TGTGCCAGCAGTTTAGTCTTCCGGACTAGCGGGGGGACGCAAGACGAGCAGTACTTC. Translated, it gives CASSLVFRTSGGTQDEQYF.

To note about this clonotype: One junction end disagrees with the germline gene, perhaps due to a read error. The rearrangement joins TRBV19 to TRBJ2-1, with D uncertain. The germline V gene has CDR1 LNHDA and CDR2 SQIVND (reference sequence). This CDR3 is built from 13 residues. CDR3 bases: TGTGCCAGTCGTATAGGGCGTCGACATGAGCAGTTCTTC. It encodes CASRIGRRHEQFF.

At least ten counts were recorded for this clonotype. The V gene is TRBV6-5, the J gene TRBJ2-7, with 10 bases identical to TRBD2. The CDR3 sequence is 17 residues long. V lost 0 bases, J lost 0 bases, and 5 bases stayed unmatched. The V gene's germline CDR1 is MNHEY and CDR2 SVGAGI. CDR3 protein: CASSYSRKREGSYEQYF. DNA for the CDR3: TGTGCCAGCAGTTACTCGAGGAAGCGGGAGGGCTCCTACGAGCAGTACTTC.

The V and J genes are TRBV10-3 and TRBJ2-6; D is unclear. Per germline, CDR1 ENHRY and CDR2 SYGVKD. Trimming shortened V by 6 bases and J by 17 bases, and 17 bases separated the two germline ends. CDR3 length: 12 amino acids. Here the CDR3 reads CAIRMGNGVVTF. The CDR3 DNA sequence: TGTGCCATCAGGATGGGGAACGGAGTAGTGACTTTC.

This clonotype came up many times. This chain links TRBV12-3 or TRBV12-4 with TRBJ2-1; D is ambiguous. The V gene lost 6 bases and the J gene lost 8 bases, with 11 bases spanning the gap. The CDR3 has 12 amino acids. Here the CDR3 DNA reads TGTGCCAGCAGGGGCAGGCAGGATGAGCAGTTCTTC. Translated, it gives CASRGRQDEQFF.

The sample holds many counts of this clonotype. V and J are TRBV19 and TRBJ1-5, with a tentative D call TRBD1 (6 bases). CDR1 and CDR2 (germline): LNHDA, SQIVND (reference sequence). V shed 6 bases and J shed 1 base, with 16 bases lying between them. The CDR3 totals 16 residues. The DNA for the CDR3 is TGTGCCAGTAGGCCGACGGGGGGGCGAAGCAATCAGCCCCAGCATTTT. Its protein product is CASRPTGGRSNQPQHF.

This clonotype was counted at least ten times. The V gene is TRBV7-6, the J gene TRBJ2-7, with 9 positions matching TRBD2. The CDR3 consists of 13 residues. CDR1 is SGHVS, CDR2 FNYEAQ, per germline. Unmatched junction bases numbered 1, after V lost 4 bases and J lost 3 bases. CDR3 residues: CASSSTSGYEQYF. CDR3 nucleotide sequence: TGTGCCAGCAGCTCGACTAGCGGCTACGAGCAGTACTTC.